A single TCR beta chain is shown here with its context. The antigen is undetermined. Unique molecular identifiers tagged the TCRbeta library. TCRdb redid the calling of the PCR reads with MiXCR, one entry per CDR3 protein. The sample includes hundreds of thousands of distinct CDR3 sequences, around 13% seen only once; the top ten take around 2%. The data were taken from a study of T-cell reconstitution after alpha-beta-depleted transplantation in children. Study-level points and caveats: A year post-transplant, T-cell counts and diversity derived mostly from newly produced T cells.

V lost 5 bases and J lost 0; bases outside the gene matches: 10. CDR1 and CDR2 from the germline V gene are KGHSH and LQKENI. This CDR3 contains 17 residues. The V call is TRBV18, the J call TRBJ2-3, with TRBD1 identical over 8 bases. The receptor comes from a male patient aged 5 to 17 who had a stem cell transplant for acute myeloid leukemia, so the T cells may come from the graft donor. Specimen: PBMCs, mostly from graft donor cells, collected 360 days after TCRalphabeta/CD19-depleted stem cell transplant. In DNA, the CDR3 is TGTGCCAGCTCAGCTCTTCCAGGGGGCCCGAGCACAGATACGCAGTATTTT. The encoded protein is CASSALPGGPSTDTQYF.